Listed below are T cell receptor beta chains from one sample, sequenced in a study of shared clonotypes between healthy human individuals. This table comes from immunoSEQ multiplex PCR, and its TCRdb copy is limited to in-frame clones, with some not included. The repertoire holds millions of clones, with around nine tenths as singletons. The sequenced material came from naive CD4+ T cells sorted from blood. These receptors were obtained from a man aged 18 to 30 in good health. Both conserved end residues are part of each CDR3.

J	V	CDR3
TRBJ1-4	TRBV4-1	CASSPGTGVNEKLFF
TRBJ2-5	TRBV18	CASSPPVAGQETQYF
TRBJ2-7	TRBV11-2	CASSRVAGGTYEQYF
TRBJ2-2	TRBV2	CASIGLAGWAGELFF
TRBJ2-2	TRBV30	CAWGPTTSGGAGELFF
TRBJ2-2	TRBV7-9	CASSTPGGRNTGELFF
TRBJ2-1	TRBV6-4	CASRAGSSYNEQFF
TRBJ2-1	TRBV2	CASSEDGPEQFF
TRBJ2-1	TRBV10-2	CASRYGQGGEQFF
TRBJ2-1	TRBV6-5	CASRLAGGEQFF
TRBJ2-3	TRBV5-1	CASSLGFKDTQYF
TRBJ2-5	TRBV5-1	CASSDQETQYF
TRBJ2-1	TRBV11-2	CASRDGSSYNEQFF
TRBJ2-2	TRBV29-1	CSARTGTGYAGELFF
TRBJ1-1	TRBV7-2	CASSWRDVNTEAFF
TRBJ1-2	TRBV5-1	CASSDQDRGEYGYTF
TRBJ2-6	TRBV10-2	CASSDSGTSGANVLTF
TRBJ1-4	TRBV7-3	CASSRPEAGNEKLFF
TRBJ2-1	TRBV25-1	CASSALAGNEQFF
TRBJ2-7	TRBV30	CAWSRTGGGGEQYF
TRBJ2-3	TRBV6-1	CASHKRQGASDTQYF
TRBJ2-3	TRBV7-3	CASSGTGLTDTQYF
TRBJ2-6	TRBV6-6	CASSIRGSGANVLTF
TRBJ1-4	TRBV19	CASSIWRARTEKLFF
TRBJ2-2	TRBV19	CASSLGTGNTGELFF
TRBJ2-7	TRBV5-8	CASSLGTGEYEQYF
TRBJ2-7	TRBV28	CASSPQGGEQYF
TRBJ2-3	TRBV19	CASSHRQGNTDTQYF
TRBJ2-1	TRBV7-2	CASSLTGGPYNEQFF
TRBJ2-7	TRBV12-5	CASGLVGPGPYEQYF
TRBJ2-3	TRBV7-9	CASSLAGPDTQYF
TRBJ1-1	TRBV4-3	CASSQVGGLRNTEAFF
TRBJ1-2	TRBV5-1	CASSPGQGAVYGYTF
TRBJ1-1	TRBV10-3	CAISDRPPINTEAFF
TRBJ2-2	TRBV7-3	CASSPSSGGAVGELFF
TRBJ2-5	TRBV7-2	CASSSRTGGSETQYF
TRBJ2-7	TRBV9	CASSVTGTNAYEQYF
TRBJ1-2	TRBV25-1	CASTNSGGGYGYTF
TRBJ1-2	TRBV30	CAWSPHGAAIGYTF
TRBJ2-1	TRBV7-9	CASSSRTGGHNEQFF
TRBJ1-3	TRBV14	CASSLLSGNTIYF
TRBJ2-7	TRBV5-1	CASSWVASGSYEQYF
TRBJ2-3	TRBV19	CASSSGLNVDTQYF
TRBJ1-4	TRBV5-8	CASSLVGMTEKLFF
TRBJ2-2	TRBV5-1	CASSLVGLAVNTGELFF
TRBJ2-1	TRBV7-6	CASSSSPGGIYNEQFF
TRBJ2-5	TRBV5-4	CASSLRQGTGQETQYF
TRBJ2-1	TRBV7-8	CASSLGTTSGAYNEQFF
TRBJ2-2	TRBV19	CASSALDTANTGELFF
TRBJ2-2	TRBV7-6	CASSLGDGSGELFF